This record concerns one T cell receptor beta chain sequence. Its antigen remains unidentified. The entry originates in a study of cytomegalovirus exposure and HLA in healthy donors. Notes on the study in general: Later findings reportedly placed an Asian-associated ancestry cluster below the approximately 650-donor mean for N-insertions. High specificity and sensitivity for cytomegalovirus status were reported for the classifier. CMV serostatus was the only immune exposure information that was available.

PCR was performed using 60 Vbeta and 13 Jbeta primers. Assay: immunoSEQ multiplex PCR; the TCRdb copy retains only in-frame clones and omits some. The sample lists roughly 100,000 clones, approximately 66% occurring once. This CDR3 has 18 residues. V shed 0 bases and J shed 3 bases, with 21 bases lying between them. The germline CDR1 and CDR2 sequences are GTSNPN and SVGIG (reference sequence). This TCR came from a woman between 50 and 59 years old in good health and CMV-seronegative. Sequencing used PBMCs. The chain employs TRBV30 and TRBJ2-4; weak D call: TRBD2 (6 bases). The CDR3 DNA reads TGTGCCTGGAGTGTACTCGGGGGTGAAGGGGTTGGCAAAAACATTCAGTACTTC. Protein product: CAWSVLGGEGVGKNIQYF.